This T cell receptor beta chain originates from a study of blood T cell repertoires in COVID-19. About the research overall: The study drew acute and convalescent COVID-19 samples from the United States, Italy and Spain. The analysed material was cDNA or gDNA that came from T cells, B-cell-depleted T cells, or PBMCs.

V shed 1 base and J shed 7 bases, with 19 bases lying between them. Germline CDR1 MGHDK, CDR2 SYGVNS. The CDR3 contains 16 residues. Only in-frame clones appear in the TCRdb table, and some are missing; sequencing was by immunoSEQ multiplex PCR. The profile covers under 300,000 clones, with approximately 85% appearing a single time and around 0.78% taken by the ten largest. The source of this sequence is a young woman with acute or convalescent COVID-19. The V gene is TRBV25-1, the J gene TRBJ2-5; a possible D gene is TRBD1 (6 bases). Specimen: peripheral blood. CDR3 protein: CASSEFRGRGRGTQYF. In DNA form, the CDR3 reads TGTGCCAGCAGTGAATTCCGGGGCAGGGGACGAGGGACCCAGTACTTC.